This T cell receptor (beta chain) was found in a study of shared clonotypes between healthy human individuals. Study at large: CD8 memory received one plate per donor, CD8 naive two, CD4 memory three and CD4 naive three.

An assay was performed, and its level was deep. Profiled with immunoSEQ multiplex PCR; TCRdb holds only in-frame clones, not every one. The sample holds approximately 600,000 clones, roughly 95% seen once. Study-level points and caveats: Memory subsets generally showed lower estimated richness than naive subsets.

Naive CD8 cells lacked CD45RO and underwent positive selection for CCR7, leaving out terminally differentiated effector memory CD45RA+ cells. Recent vaccinations or acute infections were absent in the healthy HIV-negative adult donors. As regards this clone: Its specificity is not known.

The material sequenced was naive CD8+ T cells sorted from blood. The TCR originated in a woman younger than 45 in good health.

Here the CDR3 DNA reads TGTGCCAGCAGTTTAAGGAGCGAGAACACCGGGGAGCTGTTTTTT. Translated, it gives CASSLRSENTGELFF. The rearrangement joins TRBV6-5 to TRBJ2-2; no definite D call. This CDR3 has 15 residues. Between the trimmed V and J ends, which lost 4 bases and 1 base, there was a span of 10 bases. The V gene's germline CDR1 is MNHEY and CDR2 SVGAGI.